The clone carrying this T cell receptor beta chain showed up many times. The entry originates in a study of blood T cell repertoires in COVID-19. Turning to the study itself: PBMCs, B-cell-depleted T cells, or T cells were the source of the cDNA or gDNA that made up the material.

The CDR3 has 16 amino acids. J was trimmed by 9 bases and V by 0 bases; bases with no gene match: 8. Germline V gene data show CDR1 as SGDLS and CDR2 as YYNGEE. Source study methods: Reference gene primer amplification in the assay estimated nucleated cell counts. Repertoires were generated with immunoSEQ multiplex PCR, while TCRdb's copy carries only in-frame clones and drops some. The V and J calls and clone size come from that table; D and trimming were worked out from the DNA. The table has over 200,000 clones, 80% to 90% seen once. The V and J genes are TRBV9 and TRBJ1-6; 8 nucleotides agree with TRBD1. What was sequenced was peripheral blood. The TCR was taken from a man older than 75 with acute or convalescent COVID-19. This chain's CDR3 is CASSVAQGAESSPLHF. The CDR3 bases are TGTGCCAGCAGCGTAGCCCAGGGGGCGGAGAGTTCACCCCTCCACTTT.